This T cell receptor beta chain originates from a study of shared clonotypes between healthy human individuals (dated by TCRdb to 2018 to 2020). About the study as a whole: A couple of women and three men aged 18 to 49 years were included in the cohort. Per donor, three plates each were used for CD4 naive and CD4 memory, two for CD8 naive, and one for CD8 memory. The study deeply sequenced blood TCR repertoires of about 5 healthy adults to estimate repertoire size and the extent of clonotype sharing between individuals. To increase sequencing depth and limit assay-specific biases, different laboratories used diverse techniques to prepare libraries and sequence TCR repertoires. Between about 0.8 and 9 billion PBMCs per donor were obtained by leukapheresis. On the study overall, not on this receptor specifically: Pairwise subsampling indicated that sequencing depth was expected to affect the degree of clonotype sharing among donors. Even with the large sequencing depth, rarefaction of the sorted-subset datasets indicated that sequencing was incomplete. Naive subsets generally had larger estimated clonotype richness than memory subsets. Across a few donors, around 5.4% of naive CD4, approximately 4% of naive CD8, approximately 2.5% of memory CD4, and 0.4% to 0.45% of memory CD8 clonotypes were shared. Only blood was sampled, and tissue TCR repertoires likely differ from those in blood. Compared with non-shared clonotypes, the clonotypes found in all four sorted-subset donors had higher generation probabilities. The small number of donors limited the genetic and exposure-history diversity represented.

As encoded in the germline V gene, CDR1 is SQVTM while CDR2 is ANQGSEA. V ends up 4 bases short and J 8 bases short, with an unmatched junction base count of 3. Spanning cysteine to phenylalanine, the CDR3 consists of 13 amino acids. Only CDR3 DNA remains: 39 bases, in frame from the first base. The donors were healthy, HIV-negative adults who had no recently reported acute infections or vaccinations. All donors were Caucasian adults living in Nashville, Tennessee, USA. CD4+ T cells were enriched through magnetic negative selection, after which naive cells were positively selected on CD45RA and the remaining negative fraction served as the memory subset. Blood was obtained by leukapheresis, after which PBMCs were separated by Ficoll-Histopaque density gradient centrifugation and cryopreserved in liquid nitrogen vapor phase. Analytical flow cytometry was used to check the purity and quantity of each magnetically sorted T cell population. From each sorted fraction, genomic DNA was isolated and quantified by UV absorbance on a Nanodrop 2000c.

To note about this clone: Its antigen specificity is not known. No base-level quality is on record; no much larger clone is a single base apart.

Using the deep immunoSEQ assay, multiplex PCR amplified TCR CDR3 regions from genomic DNA. Extracted genomic DNA from each cell subset was distributed evenly across all wells of several immunoSEQ 96-well plates, and each plate was treated as a replicate. Each replicate PCR for sorted subsets received about 200 ng genomic DNA, equal to about 30,000 T cell genomes. Purified libraries were quantified with a Qubit 3.0 fluorometer, sized on a Bioanalyzer 2100, and re-quantified with the KAPA Library Quantification kit. Every immunoSEQ 96-well plate was sequenced on a dedicated single-read 150-cycle Illumina NextSeq 550 flow cell. The source study handled its data this way. The immunoSEQ output contained only junctional sequences without quality scores, so filtering could not match that applied to full-length reads. Sequences were annotated with PyIR, a Python wrapper for IgBLAST v1.9, using IMGT germline references to assign V/J genes and CDR3. Reads were filtered out if the reads had weak V/J assignments (E-value above 1e-6), no CDR3, stop codons, out-of-frame junctions, or ambiguous translated residues. V3J clonotypes were defined as sequences sharing the same inferred V gene, J gene, and CDR3 amino acid sequence. Percentage overlap between repertoires was calculated by dividing the number of shared unique clonotypes by the size of the smaller repertoire. RTK rarefaction, the Chao1 estimator, and Recon v2.1 estimates of unobserved clonotypes were used to assess repertoire richness. For all TCRbeta clonotypes obtained by the gDNA method from four donors, generation probabilities were computed with OLGA. TCRdb carries this immuneACCESS record with in-frame sequences only. Its versions omit some clonotypes, under half of them owing to an unresolved V gene in the studies checked, with the rest unexplained. Clone size and V and J calls were adopted from that table, with D and trimming inferred from the DNA. This sample has approximately 2.5 million clones in its table, and 85% to 95% of those were observed once. Roughly 0.13% of the sample is taken by the ten largest.

The sample consisted of naive CD4+ T cells sorted from blood. The sample's cell subset or site, from its label and the paper: CD45RA+ positively selected. The receptor was isolated from a man between 18 and 29 years old in good health. The receptor chain draws on TRBV29-1 and TRBJ1-4, with 11 bases aligning to TRBD1. The CDR3 loop reads CSVARDRGEKLFF. The nucleotide sequence is given as TGCAGCGTTGCCCGGGACAGGGGGGAAAAACTGTTTTTT.